The 27 T cell receptor beta chains presented below share a single source sample, sequenced in a study of a mutant IDH1 vaccine in newly diagnosed glioma. Time point meaning: week 47, end of study. A single vaccine dose contained 300 ug of mutant IDH1 20-mer peptide, and topical imiquimod was used with it. The antigens for these receptors are not known. Profiled with immunoSEQ multiplex PCR; TCRdb holds only in-frame clones, not every one. This sample has 30,000 to 35,000 clones, with approximately 89% found just once. The sample in question was PBMCs, obtained from a glioma patient whose treatment included an IDH1 peptide vaccine. The receptors were gathered from a man aged 35 to 55 with glioma.

The J gene is TRBJ2-7, the V gene TRBV9; 10 bases map to TRBD2. Germline CDR1 SGDLS, CDR2 YYNGEE. CDR3 length equals 16 residues. V was pared by 0 bases and J by 5 bases, with 8 bases of the junction left unmatched. CDR3 protein: CASSVDLAGEGHEQYF. CDR3 bases: TGTGCCAGCAGCGTAGACCTAGCGGGAGAGGGACACGAGCAGTACTTC.

The chain uses TRBV30 and TRBJ2-5, with TRBD2 matching over 11 bases. The CDR3 loop spans 15 amino acids. V gave up 0 bases and J gave up 1 base; unmatched junction bases: 1. Germline V gene data show CDR1 as GTSNPN and CDR2 as SVGIG (reference sequence). CDR3 in DNA: TGTGCCTGGAGTGTACTAGCGGGGGCCCAAGAGACCCAGTACTTC. Its translation is CAWSVLAGAQETQYF.

V gene TRBV6-4 combines with J gene TRBJ2-1; D not certain. This CDR3 contains 14 residues. Trimming pared 4 bases from V and 2 bases from J, leaving 9 bases between. The germline V gene has CDR1 MRHNA and CDR2 SNTAGT. CDR3 DNA sequence: TGTGCCAGCAGTGTAGGAGACACCTACAATGAGCAGTTCTTC. Amino acid sequence: CASSVGDTYNEQFF.

The rearrangement links TRBV6-4 to TRBJ1-1; no firm D call. The V gene's germline CDR1 is MRHNA and CDR2 SNTAGT. This CDR3 is built from 14 residues. Deletions cut 2 bases from V and 1 base from J, with 8 bases between. The CDR3 DNA is TGTGCCAGCAGTGACGGGAGTCCGAACACTGAAGCTTTCTTT. Its protein product is CASSDGSPNTEAFF.

V and J are TRBV30 and TRBJ2-3; no reliable D call. Germline CDR1 is GTSNPN and CDR2 is SVGIG (reference sequence). The V and J ends lost 5 bases and 4 bases respectively, with 13 bases between them. The CDR3 extends over 13 amino acids. CDR3 sequence (DNA): TGTGCCTGGGTCCCGGGTGGCCCAGATACGCAGTATTTT. It yields the protein CAWVPGGPDTQYF.

The chain couples TRBV4-3 to TRBJ1-5, with a tentative D call TRBD1 (5 bases). Trimming took 0 bases from V and 3 from J, leaving 15 bases between them. This CDR3 has 17 residues. Germline V gene lookup returns CDR1 LGHNA and CDR2 YSLEER. The CDR3 DNA sequence: TGCGCCAGCAGCCAAGACCCCCCAGGGACCAACAATCAGCCCCAGCATTTT. Its translation: CASSQDPPGTNNQPQHF.

The CDR3, as DNA: TGTGCCAGCAGTCCAAGGAGAGACAGTTCGGGTGGCTACACCTTC. Translating it yields CASSPRRDSSGGYTF. The gene calls are TRBV2 and TRBJ1-2, with D perhaps TRBD1 (5 bases). Trimming pared 5 bases from V and 7 bases from J, leaving 20 bases between. The germline V gene encodes CDR1 SNHLY and CDR2 FYNNEI. The CDR3 contains 15 residues.

This clone came up once. V is TRBV19 and J is TRBJ2-3, with 7 bases matching TRBD1. The CDR3 consists of 15 residues. Looked up from germline, CDR1 is LNHDA and CDR2 is SQIVND (reference sequence). V gave up 1 base and J gave up 1 base; unmatched junction bases: 2. The CDR3 sequence: CASSIVGQGTDTQYF. Here the CDR3 DNA reads TGTGCCAGTAGTATAGTTGGACAGGGCACAGATACGCAGTATTTT.

This clone was detected only a few times. The genes are TRBV5-6 and TRBJ1-1; weak D call: TRBD1 (5 bases). Deletions cut 2 bases from V and 1 base from J, with 6 bases between. This CDR3 is built from 13 residues. Germline loops: CDR1 SGHDT, CDR2 YYEEEE. The CDR3 sequence is CASSLTGNTEAFF. Here the CDR3 DNA reads TGTGCCAGCAGCTTAACAGGGAACACTGAAGCTTTCTTT.

This clone was counted a few times. The chain employs TRBV6-1 and TRBJ1-5; D call uncertain. CDR1 and CDR2 (germline): MNHNS, SASEGT. Trimming stripped 2 bases from V and 7 bases from J, with 12 bases between. The CDR3 sequence is 14 residues long. CDR3 amino acids: CASSETGSGQPQHF. The DNA of the CDR3 is TGTGCCAGCAGTGAAACGGGTTCGGGGCAGCCCCAGCATTTT.

This clone was counted once. The CDR3, as DNA: TGTGCCATCAGGAGGACAGGGGGCTACACCTTC. This sequence encodes CAIRRTGGYTF. J is TRBJ1-2 and V is TRBV10-3, with 8 bases matching TRBD1. The V gene end was trimmed by 6 bases and the J gene end by 8 bases; junction bases not matched to a gene: 2. Germline V CDR1 and CDR2: ENHRY, SYGVKD. The CDR3 loop spans 11 amino acids.

The rearrangement joins TRBV2 to TRBJ2-1; no clear D gene. Trimming pared 2 bases from V and 8 bases from J, leaving 13 bases between. There are 14 residues in the CDR3. From germline, CDR1 is SNHLY and CDR2 FYNNEI. The CDR3 bases are TGTGCCAGCAGTGAACCAGCGTCATATCATGAGCAGTTCTTC. This encodes CASSEPASYHEQFF.

Here the CDR3 DNA reads TGTGCCAGTAGTATGGACAGGGGGCGCGCCGAGCAGTACTTC. This gives the protein CASSMDRGRAEQYF. The chain links TRBV19 to TRBJ2-7, with TRBD1 identical over 11 bases. The ends lost 3 bases at V and 6 bases at J; junction bases unmatched: 4. Germline V gene data show CDR1 as LNHDA and CDR2 as SQIVND (reference sequence). This CDR3 has 14 residues.

The gene calls are TRBV28 and TRBJ1-1, with unresolved D. This CDR3 has 13 residues. CDR1 and CDR2 (germline): MDHEN, SYDVKM. Trimming shortened V by 6 bases and J by 3 bases, and 11 bases separated the two germline ends. This chain's CDR3 is CASRLDPYTEAFF. As DNA, the CDR3 is TGTGCCAGCAGGTTAGACCCGTACACTGAAGCTTTCTTT. The variable domain in full, completed from reference TRBV28 and TRBJ1-1, reads DVKVTQSSRYLVKRTGEKVFLECVQDMDHENMFWYRQDPGLGLRLIYFSYDVKMKEKGDIPEGYSVSREKKERFSLILESASTNQTSMYLCASRLDPYTEAFFGQGTRLTVV.

This chain uses TRBV7-9 with TRBJ1-2; D not certain. V lost 4 bases and J lost 2, with 11 bases in between. The CDR3 totals 14 residues. Germline loops: CDR1 SEHNR, CDR2 FQNEAQ (reference sequence). The CDR3 DNA reads TGTGCCAGCAGCTCAAGCGGCCCGAACTATGGCTACACCTTC. Translated, it gives CASSSSGPNYGYTF.

The V gene is TRBV5-5, the J gene TRBJ1-2; D is possibly TRBD1 (6 bases). The CDR3 is 14 amino acids. Germline CDR1 and CDR2: SGHKS and YYEKEE (reference sequence). V lost 2 bases and J lost 7, with 15 bases in between. Written as DNA, the CDR3 is TGTGCCAGCAGCTTTCCCCCAGGGGTTCCTGGCTACACCTTC. Protein: CASSFPPGVPGYTF.

The chain employs TRBV4-3 and TRBJ1-1; no definite D call. The CDR3 is 13 amino acids. The ends were cut back, 0 bases at V and 1 base at J, with 3 bases in the middle. Germline V lookup: CDR1 LGHNA, CDR2 YSLEER. The CDR3 region has the DNA TGCGCCAGCAGCCAAGACAAGAACACTGAAGCTTTCTTT. This encodes CASSQDKNTEAFF.

V is TRBV7-2 and J is TRBJ1-4; the D gene is possibly TRBD1 (5 bases). V was shortened by 6 bases and J by 6 bases, with 23 bases between the two germline ends. CDR3 length equals 17 residues. Germline assignment: CDR1 SGHTA and CDR2 FQGNSA. CDR3 amino acids: CASSTGNRAGRDEKLFF. DNA of the CDR3: TGTGCCAGCAGTACTGGGAACCGGGCAGGGCGGGATGAAAAACTGTTTTTT. The full variable domain, with the rest looked up from reference TRBV7-2 and TRBJ1-4, is GAGVSQSPSNKVTEKGKDVELRCDPISGHTALYWYRQSLGQGLEFLIYFQGNSAPDKSGLPSDRFSAERTGGSVSTLTIQRTQQEDSAVYLCASSTGNRAGRDEKLFFGSGTQLSVL.

The J gene is TRBJ1-1, the V gene TRBV4-1, with D maybe TRBD1 (5 bases). Germline CDR1 reads MGHRA; CDR2 reads YSYEKL. The CDR3 has 15 amino acids. With 4 bases removed from V and 0 bases from J, the gap between germline ends came to 12 bases. As DNA, the CDR3 is TGCGCCAGCAGCCCCGAGGACATTATGAACACTGAAGCTTTCTTT. As protein: CASSPEDIMNTEAFF.

The chain has TRBV6-5 and TRBJ2-3, with TRBD2 matching 7 bases. Per the germline V gene, CDR1 is MNHEY and CDR2 is SVGAGI. This CDR3 region has 15 residues. J gave up 5 bases and V 5 bases, and 10 bases lay outside the gene matches. The CDR3 bases are TGTGCCAGCAGTAGTAGGGGAGGGCCAGGAGATACGCAGTATTTT. The encoded protein is CASSSRGGPGDTQYF.

This chain links TRBV7-9 with TRBJ1-1; perhaps TRBD1 as D (5 bases). Germline CDR1 SEHNR, CDR2 FQNEAQ (reference sequence). V shed 6 bases and J shed 11 bases, with 16 bases lying between them. This CDR3 has 12 amino acids. The CDR3, as DNA: TGTGCCAGCAGTCTCGAGGGGTCTACGGCTTTCTTT. Translating gives CASSLEGSTAFF.

The J gene is TRBJ2-2, the V gene TRBV4-1; 10 bases fit TRBD1. CDR1 and CDR2 (germline): MGHRA, YSYEKL. Trimming at V came to 2 bases and at J to 0 bases, leaving 6 bases not matched to a gene. The CDR3 has 18 amino acids. CDR3 sequence (DNA): TGCGCCAGCAGCCAACCCAGACAGGGGGCGACGAACACCGGGGAGCTGTTTTTT. Protein product: CASSQPRQGATNTGELFF.

This clone has only one observation. The chain links TRBV2 to TRBJ2-3; TRBD1 aligns across 12 bases. After removal of 7 bases from V and 3 bases from J, the junction contained 8 bases not matched to a gene. This CDR3 is built from 16 residues. From germline, CDR1 is SNHLY and CDR2 FYNNEI. This CDR3 reads CASTPGTGGGTDTQYF. The DNA of the CDR3 is TGTGCCAGCACCCCCGGGACAGGGGGCGGGACAGATACGCAGTATTTT.

The chain uses TRBV19 and TRBJ2-3; no clear D. CDR1 LNHDA and CDR2 SQIVND come from the germline V gene (reference sequence). V was clipped by 4 bases and J by 1 base, with 3 bases between them. CDR3 length equals 12 residues. CDR3 DNA: TGTGCCAGTAGTACGCGCACAGATACGCAGTATTTT. Residues: CASSTRTDTQYF.

The CDR3 here is CASSFLLALGGYTF. CDR3 nucleotide sequence: TGCGCCAGCAGCTTCCTACTCGCTCTAGGTGGCTACACCTTC. The chain has TRBV4-1 and TRBJ1-2; D unresolved. V lost 5 bases to trimming and J lost 7 bases, with 17 bases between them. The CDR3 contains 14 residues. Germline V gene lookup returns CDR1 MGHRA and CDR2 YSYEKL.

This rearrangement joins TRBV27 to TRBJ1-5; 9 nucleotides align to TRBD1. In germline, CDR1 is MNHEY, CDR2 SMNVEV (reference sequence). This CDR3 comprises 14 residues. V was clipped by 3 bases and J by 4 bases; unmatched bases: 1. The CDR3 DNA follows: TGTGCCAGCAGTTTGGGGACAGGGAATCAGCCCCAGCATTTT. This translates into CASSLGTGNQPQHF.

The genes are TRBV7-9 and TRBJ2-5; D is tentatively TRBD1 or TRBD2 (5 bases each). The CDR3 totals 15 residues. V lost 4 bases, J lost 2 bases, and 14 bases lay in between. In germline, CDR1 is SEHNR, CDR2 FQNEAQ (reference sequence). CDR3 coding DNA: TGTGCCAGCAGCTGGTTGGCCGGGGCGCAAGAGACCCAGTACTTC. It translates to CASSWLAGAQETQYF.